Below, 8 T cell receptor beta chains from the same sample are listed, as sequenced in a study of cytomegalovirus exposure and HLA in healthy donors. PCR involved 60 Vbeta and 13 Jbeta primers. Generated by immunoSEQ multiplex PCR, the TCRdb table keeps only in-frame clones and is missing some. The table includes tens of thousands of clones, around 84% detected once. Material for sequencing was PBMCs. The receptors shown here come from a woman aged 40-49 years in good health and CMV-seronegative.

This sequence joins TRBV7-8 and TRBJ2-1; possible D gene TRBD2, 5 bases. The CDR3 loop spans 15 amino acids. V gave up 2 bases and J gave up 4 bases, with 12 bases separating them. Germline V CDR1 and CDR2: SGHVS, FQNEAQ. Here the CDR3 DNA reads TGTGCCAGCAGCTTATTACTCCGAGGGTACAATGAGCAGTTCTTC. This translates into CASSLLLRGYNEQFF.

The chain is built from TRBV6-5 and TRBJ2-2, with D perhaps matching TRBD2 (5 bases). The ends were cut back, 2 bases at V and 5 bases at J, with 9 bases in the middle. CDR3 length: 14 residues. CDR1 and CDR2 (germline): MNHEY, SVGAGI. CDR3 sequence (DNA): TGTGCCAGCAGTTACCCTGGCGGGACCGGGGAGCTGTTTTTT. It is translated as CASSYPGGTGELFF.

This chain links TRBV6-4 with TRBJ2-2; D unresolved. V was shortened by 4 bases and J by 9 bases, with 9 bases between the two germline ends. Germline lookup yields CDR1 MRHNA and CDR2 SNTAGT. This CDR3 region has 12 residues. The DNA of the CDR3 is TGTGCCAGCAGTGGGGCCGGCTGGGAGCTGTTTTTT. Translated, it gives CASSGAGWELFF.

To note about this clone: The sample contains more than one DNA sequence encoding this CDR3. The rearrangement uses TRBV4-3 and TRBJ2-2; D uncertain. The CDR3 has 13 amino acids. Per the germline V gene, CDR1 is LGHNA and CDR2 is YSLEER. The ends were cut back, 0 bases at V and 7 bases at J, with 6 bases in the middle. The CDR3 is CASSQDRGGELFF. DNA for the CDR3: TGCGCCAGCAGCCAAGATCGAGGCGGGGAGCTGTTTTTT.

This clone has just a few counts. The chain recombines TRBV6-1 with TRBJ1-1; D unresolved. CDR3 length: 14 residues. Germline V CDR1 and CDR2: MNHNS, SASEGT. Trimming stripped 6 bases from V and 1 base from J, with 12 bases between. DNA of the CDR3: TGTGCCAGCAGACCAAACCCAGGGAACACTGAAGCTTTCTTT. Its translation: CASRPNPGNTEAFF.

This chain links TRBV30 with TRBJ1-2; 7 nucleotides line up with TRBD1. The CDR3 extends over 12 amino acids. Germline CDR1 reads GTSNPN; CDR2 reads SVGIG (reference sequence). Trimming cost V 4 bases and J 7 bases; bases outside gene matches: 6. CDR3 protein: CAWNRGGRGYTF. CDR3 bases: TGTGCCTGGAACAGGGGCGGACGTGGCTACACCTTC.

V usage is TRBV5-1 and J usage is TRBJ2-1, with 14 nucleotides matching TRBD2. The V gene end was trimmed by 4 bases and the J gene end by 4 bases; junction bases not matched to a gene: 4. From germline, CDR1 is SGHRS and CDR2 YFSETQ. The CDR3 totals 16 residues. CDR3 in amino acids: CASSLGLAGDYNEQFF. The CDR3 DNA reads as TGCGCCAGCAGCCTGGGACTAGCGGGAGATTACAATGAGCAGTTCTTC.

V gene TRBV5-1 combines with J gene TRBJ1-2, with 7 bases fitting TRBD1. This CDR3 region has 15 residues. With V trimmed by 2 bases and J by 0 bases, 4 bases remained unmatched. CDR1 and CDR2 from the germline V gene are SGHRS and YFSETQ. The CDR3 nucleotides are TGCGCCAGCAGCTTATTCCAGGGGGCTAACTATGGCTACACCTTC. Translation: CASSLFQGANYGYTF.